One and the same sample provided the 2 T cell receptor beta chains below, sequenced in a study of CD8 T cells in Susac syndrome. With random hexamers, reverse transcription was performed on about 0.5 to 1 ug of RNA. TCRdb independently ran MiXCR on the immunoSEQ multiplex PCR reads; one entry per CDR3 protein. The sample lists 160,000 or so distinct CDR3 sequences; approximately 95% were seen once. Sample: CD4+ T cells from PBMCs. The receptor source for this set is a human donor with Susac syndrome.

The rearrangement links TRBV2 to TRBJ2-5; D remains ambiguous. The V end lost 6 bases, the J end lost 5 bases, and 10 bases lay between the germline ends. Germline CDR1 reads SNHLY; CDR2 reads FYNNEI. The CDR3 extends over 12 amino acids. CDR3 in DNA: TGTGCCAGCAGGAGCCCCCGGGAGACCCAGTACTTC. Translation gives CASRSPRETQYF.

V usage is TRBV15 and J usage is TRBJ2-3; maybe TRBD1 (5 bases). V dropped 4 bases and J dropped 4 bases, with 15 bases sitting between them. CDR3 length: 15 amino acids. Germline CDR1 is LNHNV and CDR2 is YYDKDF (reference sequence). The CDR3 nucleotides read TGTGCCACCAGCATCCCGGGTACAGGTTCAGATACGCAGTATTTT. Its protein product is CATSIPGTGSDTQYF. The full variable domain, its missing parts supplied by reference TRBV15 and TRBJ2-3, is DAMVIQNPRYQVTQFGKPVTLSCSQTLNHNVMYWYQQKSSQAPKLLFHYYDKDFNNEADTPDNFQSRRPNTSFCFLDIRSPGLGDTAMYLCATSIPGTGSDTQYFGPGTRLTVL.